This TCR beta chain is drawn from a study of CXCR3-negative and CXCR3-positive naive CD8 T cells. Overall study findings and caveats: When CXCR3-positive naive cells were set against CXCR3-negative naive cells, the former had more hydrophobic TRB CDR3s.

In the case of this clonotype: Its antigen is unknown.

The CDR3 runs 15 residues. Per germline, CDR1 LNHNV and CDR2 YYDKDF (reference sequence). UMI-labeled 5' RACE TRB cDNA libraries were prepared from the cells. TCRdb reprocessed the 5' RACE reads, with one entry per CDR3 protein and no DNA. Seen in this sample are 49,000 or so distinct CDR3 sequences; the ten most common clones hold approximately 0.52%. This receptor was taken from a human donor in good health. Some clones in this sample may be carry-over from other donors' samples. Sequencing used naive CXCR3+ CD8+ T cells from blood. Sample subset: CD45RO-CCR7+CD27+CD95- naive CD8+ T cells expressing CXCR3 (TNR3+). The chain joins TRBV15 to TRBJ2-2; checking the TCRdb D call of TRBD1 is not possible without DNA. CDR3 in amino acids: CATSRGQGNTGELFF.